This TCR beta chain was retrieved from a study of CD8 T cells in ankylosing spondylitis. Germline V gives CDR1 SGHRS, CDR2 YFSETQ. The CDR3 spans 15 residues. Trimming took off 0 bases at V and 4 bases at J, with 13 bases between the two ends. It was by quantitative 5'-RACE with molecular barcodes that TCR beta libraries were made. TCRdb reprocessed the 5' RACE reads via MiXCR and lists one record per CDR3 protein. The top ten hold 15% to 20% of the sample, which has about 390,000 distinct CDR3 sequences, 20% to 25% seen once. In the case of this clonotype: Its target is unknown.

Study findings and constraints: What appeared characteristic of ankylosing spondylitis blood was a TCR beta motif of under 10 highly homologous variants. Within matched ankylosing spondylitis synovial fluid, disease-linked clones were reportedly significantly enriched. Disease-linked clones displayed a CD8+ phenotype and appeared relatively rarely in peripheral blood.

Sequenced material: blood, either unsorted or a sorted T cell fraction (not recorded which). This sequence originates from a male donor with ankylosing spondylitis. The chain links TRBV5-1 to TRBJ2-5; TRBD2 might be the D (6 bases). CDR3 sequence reads: CASSLVLARGETQYF. As DNA, the CDR3 is TGCGCCAGCAGCTTGGTGCTAGCGAGGGGAGAGACCCAGTACTTC. Full variable domain (rest looked up from reference TRBV5-1 and TRBJ2-5): KAGVTQTPRYLIKTRGQQVTLSCSPISGHRSVSWYQQTPGQGLQFLFEYFSETQRNKGNFPGRFSGRQFSNSRSEMNVSTLELGDSALYLCASSLVLARGETQYFGPGTRLLVL.